This T cell receptor (beta chain) comes out of a study of blood T cell repertoires in COVID-19. In the study overall: Samples taken during acute and convalescent COVID-19 were collected in the United States, Italy and Spain. The analysed material was cDNA or gDNA that came from T cells, B-cell-depleted T cells, or PBMCs.

Profiling relied on immunoSEQ multiplex PCR, and the TCRdb table lists in-frame clones only, not all of them. The data hold 250,000 to 300,000 clones, with 70% to 90% observed a single time. The TCR was taken from a man between 45 and 60 years old with active or convalescent COVID-19. The sequenced material came from peripheral blood.

The CDR3 coding sequence is TGCGCCAGCAGCCAAGGACCCCTGCGGGAGGGCGGACCCCCCGAGACCCAGTACTTC. Its protein product is CASSQGPLREGGPPETQYF. J is TRBJ2-5 and V is TRBV4-3; 9 nucleotides align to TRBD2. Germline V gene sequence: CDR1 LGHNA, CDR2 YSLEER. The CDR3 is 19 residues long. V dropped 1 base and J dropped 5; count of bases not matched to a gene: 17.